This T cell receptor beta chain stems from a study of CD8 T cells in cerebrospinal fluid in Alzheimer's disease. Looked up from germline, CDR1 is SGHAT and CDR2 is FQNNGV. The CDR3 extends over 14 amino acids. This clonotype is medium-sized by frequency. CSF cells were profiled by 10X single-cell V(D)J and 5' expression. One entry per CDR3 protein, without DNA, is what TCRdb gives after re-calling the 10x single-cell sequencing reads. This table lists 1,500 to 2,000 distinct CDR3 sequences. Sequenced input: cerebrospinal fluid. The TCR comes from a human donor in good health. This chain joins TRBV11-2 and TRBJ2-3. CDR3 region: CASELRLAADTQYF.